This T cell receptor (beta chain) is from a study of patients and donors after allogeneic stem cell transplantation. Each CDR3 protein is one row after TCRdb ran MiXCR on the RT-PCR reads. Here the sample spans about 960,000 distinct CDR3 sequences, 15% to 20% being singletons. Germline CDR1 and CDR2: MGHRA and YSYEKL. The V segment lost 1 base and the J segment 3 bases; nucleotides outside the gene matches: 10. The CDR3 runs 17 residues. The chain employs TRBV4-1 and TRBJ2-7; 9 nucleotides line up with TRBD1. Sequenced material: blood, either unsorted or a sorted T cell fraction (not recorded which). The clonotype originates from a human donor who was either an allogeneic HSCT recipient or a stem cell or donor lymphocyte infusion donor (not recorded which). It is not recorded whose cells these are; they may come from a transplant donor. CDR3 bases: TGCGCCAGCAGCCAAGGGTCGTCTGGACAGGGGTTCTACGAGCAGTACTTC. Translated: CASSQGSSGQGFYEQYF.